One sample yielded the 2 T cell receptor beta chains listed below, sequenced in a study of cytomegalovirus exposure and HLA in healthy donors. Amplification used 60 Vbeta primers and 13 Jbeta primers. Clones were read by immunoSEQ multiplex PCR, and TCRdb kept only the in-frame ones, dropping some. The sample lists some 60,000 clones, around 87% seen once, with approximately 1.4% in the top ten. The sample was PBMCs. The receptors were sampled from a man younger than 30 in good health and CMV-seronegative.

The chain is built from TRBV4-1 and TRBJ1-2; D may be TRBD1 (6 bases). The V and J ends lost 3 bases and 4 bases respectively, with 15 bases between them. This CDR3 contains 15 residues. Germline V gives CDR1 MGHRA, CDR2 YSYEKL. This CDR3 reads CASSQDGQLPYGYTF. The CDR3 DNA sequence: TGCGCCAGCAGCCAGGATGGACAGCTACCCTATGGCTACACCTTC.

The genes are TRBV5-1 and TRBJ2-2, with 12 bases fitting TRBD1. CDR1 is SGHRS, CDR2 YFSETQ, per germline. CDR3 length: 15 residues. V was clipped by 5 bases and J by 7 bases; unmatched bases: 6. The CDR3 here is CASSPGTGGIGELFF. The CDR3 region has the DNA TGCGCCAGCAGTCCCGGGACAGGGGGCATCGGGGAGCTGTTTTTT.